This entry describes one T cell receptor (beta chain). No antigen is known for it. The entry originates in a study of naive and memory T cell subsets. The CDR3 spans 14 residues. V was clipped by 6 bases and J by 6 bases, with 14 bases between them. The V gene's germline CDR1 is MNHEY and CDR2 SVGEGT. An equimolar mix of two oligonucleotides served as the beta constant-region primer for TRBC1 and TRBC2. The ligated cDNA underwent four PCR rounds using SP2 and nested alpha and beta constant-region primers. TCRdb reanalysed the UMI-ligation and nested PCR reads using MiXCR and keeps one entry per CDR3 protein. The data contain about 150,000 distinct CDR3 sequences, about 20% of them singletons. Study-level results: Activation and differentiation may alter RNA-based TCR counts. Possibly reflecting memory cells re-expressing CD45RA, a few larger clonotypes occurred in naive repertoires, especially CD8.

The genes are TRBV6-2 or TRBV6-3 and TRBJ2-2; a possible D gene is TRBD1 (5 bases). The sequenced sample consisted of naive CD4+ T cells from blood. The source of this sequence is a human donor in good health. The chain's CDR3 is CASSRTWGPGELFF. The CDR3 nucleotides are TGTGCCAGCAGCAGGACCTGGGGCCCCGGGGAGCTGTTTTTT.